This T cell receptor (beta chain) was captured by sequencing in a study of blood T cells in healthy people across ages. Germline V gene data show CDR1 as SGHTA and CDR2 as FQGNSA. The junction had 11 bases not matched to a gene; V was cut back by 1 base and J by 6 bases. The CDR3 loop spans 18 amino acids. Roughly 10 milliliters of peripheral blood were drawn from each donor. A second roughly 6 to 12 cycle PCR used barcoded and J-beta primers. From the 5' RACE reads, TCRdb called clonotypes with MiXCR, one entry per CDR3 protein. The sample records more than 700,000 distinct CDR3 sequences, 46% being singletons. As regards this clonotype: As yet, its antigen is unknown.

Whole-study findings and limits: Fewer expanded clones and more diversity marked long-lived versus aged donors.

The V call is TRBV7-2, the J call TRBJ2-1; 11 bases match TRBD2. The sequenced sample was blood. This clonotype was sampled from an elderly man in good health. For the CDR3, the DNA is TGTGCCAGCAGCTTAGTTGGTGCTAGCGGGAGGACAGGCAATGAGCAGTTCTTC. It encodes CASSLVGASGRTGNEQFF.